This TCR beta chain was found in a study of cytomegalovirus exposure and HLA in healthy donors. Whole-study findings and limits: The study reported that TCR beta sequences accurately predicted HLA-A and HLA-B alleles in most subjects. Earlier findings revealed that most TCR beta V segments proved productive either about 87% or about 30% of the time.

The V end was cut by 3 bases, the J end by 5 bases, with 7 bases between. Germline-derived CDR1 and CDR2 are MDHEN and SYDVKM. The length of the CDR3 is 12 residues. This clone has just a few counts. Its antigen is unknown. Primers for the PCR totalled 60 Vbeta and 13 Jbeta. Here immunoSEQ multiplex PCR was the method, and the copy in TCRdb shows in-frame clones only, minus some. The data contain 100,000 to 150,000 clones, roughly 71% of them singletons. The sequence was collected from a woman in her 40s in good health and CMV-seropositive. The chain carries TRBV28 and TRBJ1-1, with D possibly TRBD1 on 6 matching bases. The sequencing input was PBMCs. CDR3 sequence reads: CASSLRGTEAFF. The CDR3 region has the DNA TGTGCCAGCAGTTTGAGGGGGACTGAAGCTTTCTTT.